This T cell receptor (beta chain) appears in the sequencing data of a study of type 1 regulatory T cells. The wider study: T-allo10 is an in vitro-generated, Tr1-enriched CD4 T cell product specific for alloantigen.

In the case of this clonotype: What it recognizes is unknown.

Germline V gene data show CDR1 as MNHEY and CDR2 as SMNVEV (reference sequence). Trimming left V 0 bases short and J 9 bases short, with 6 bases between. This CDR3 has 12 amino acids. TCRdb recomputed calls from the reads with MiXCR, one row per CDR3 protein. The sample records around 69,000 distinct CDR3 sequences, about three fifths being singletons. This receptor was obtained from a human donor in good health. The chain is built from TRBV27 and TRBJ2-1, with no clear D. Specimen: cultured T cells, either the whole culture or a sorted T cell fraction (not recorded which). Subset specified: Tr1-enriched cell product generated in vitro against host alloantigens. DNA of the CDR3: TGTGCCAGCAGTTTATCAGGGCGTGAGCAGTTCTTC. Translating gives CASSLSGREQFF.